This T cell receptor beta chain was recorded in a study of CD8+CD57+ T cells in acquired aplastic anemia. General observations from the study: CD8+ Simpson's diversity in patients was not significantly different from that in controls.

To note about this clonotype: Its target is not known.

Both TCR beta VDJ combination and CDR3 sequence profiling were carried out. Genomic DNA was the template for this profiling. TCRdb used MiXCR to reprocess the reads, holding one entry per CDR3 protein. The sample records around 200,000 distinct CDR3 sequences, 61% being singletons. Sequenced: sorted CD4+, CD8+, or CD8+CD57+ T cells (not recorded which) from PBMCs. The TCR sequence derives from a human donor in good health.

The CDR3 nucleotides are TGTGCCAGCAGCACCGGGACAGGGAATGGGGATACGCAGTATTTT. Its translation is CASSTGTGNGDTQYF. The chain recombines TRBV7-2 with TRBJ2-3; the match to TRBD1 covers 9 bases. CDR1 and CDR2 from the germline V gene are SGHTA and FQGNSA. Unmatched junction bases numbered 9, after V lost 5 bases and J lost 6 bases. There are 15 residues in the CDR3.